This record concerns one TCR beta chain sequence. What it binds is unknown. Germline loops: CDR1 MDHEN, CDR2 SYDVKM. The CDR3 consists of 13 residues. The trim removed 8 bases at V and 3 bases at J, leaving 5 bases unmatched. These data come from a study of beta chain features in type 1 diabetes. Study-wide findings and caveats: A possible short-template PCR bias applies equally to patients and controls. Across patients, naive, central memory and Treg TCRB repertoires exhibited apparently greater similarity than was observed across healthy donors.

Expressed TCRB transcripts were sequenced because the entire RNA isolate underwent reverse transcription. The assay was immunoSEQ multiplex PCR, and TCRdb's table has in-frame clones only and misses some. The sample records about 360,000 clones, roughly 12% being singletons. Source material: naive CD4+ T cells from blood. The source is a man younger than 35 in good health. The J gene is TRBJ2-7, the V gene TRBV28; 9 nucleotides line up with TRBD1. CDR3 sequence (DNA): TGTGCCAGCTCCAGGGGACAGGGCTACGAGCAGTACTTC. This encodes CASSRGQGYEQYF. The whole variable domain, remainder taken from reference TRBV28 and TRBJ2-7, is DVKVTQSSRYLVKRTGEKVFLECVQDMDHENMFWYRQDPGLGLRLIYFSYDVKMKEKGDIPEGYSVSREKKERFSLILESASTNQTSMYLCASSRGQGYEQYFGPGTRLTVT.